This T cell receptor (beta chain) is from a study of T cell repertoires in aging, cancer and after chemotherapy. Study information: Donors were grouped into six age bands spanning 30 or younger through 70 or older. Study results and caveats: Immunological memory after chemotherapy cannot be judged from the repertoire data. Age-matched healthy donors had significantly more diverse, less clonal blood TCR repertoires than untreated cancer patients. In healthy donors, age-related TCR diversity loss mainly reflected lost richness.

This clonotype is classed as large. No antigen is known for it. Amplification of TCR beta used genomic DNA extracted from peripheral blood. Deletions cut 2 bases from V and 1 base from J, with 2 bases between. The CDR3 is 13 amino acids. CDR1 and CDR2 from the germline V gene are LNHDA and SQIVND (reference sequence). A mixed TRB-A/B primer pool amplified rearranged TRB by multiplex touch-down PCR. Each CDR3 protein gets one entry after TCRdb re-called the multiplex PCR reads with MiXCR. The sample comprises thousands of distinct CDR3 sequences, roughly 25% of which are singletons, and roughly 19% rests with the top ten.

The V and J genes are TRBV19 and TRBJ2-2; D unclear. The sample comprised blood. The TCR originated in a human donor with a solid tumor. The CDR3 bases are TGTGCCAGTAGTATACTGAACACCGGGGAGCTGTTTTTT. Protein sequence: CASSILNTGELFF.